This T cell receptor (beta chain) was captured by sequencing in a study of T cells in Graves' hyperthyroidism and ophthalmopathy. Findings and caveats of the study: The blood repertoire included most of the expanded thyroid clonotypes above 0.001.

There were TCR beta CDR3 regions amplified from RNA transcripts. The HTBI primer set drove a first-round RT-PCR of the TCR CDR3. MiXCR, applied by TCRdb to the multiplex PCR reads, yields one record per CDR3 protein. The repertoire includes about 270,000 distinct CDR3 sequences, 20% to 25% of them detected once, and over 55% sits in the top ten. This clonotype turned up a few times. Its antigen remains unknown. Cells are PBMCs isolated from roughly 9.3 ml of fresh blood. The TCR originated in a man aged 30 to 45 with Graves' ophthalmopathy. What was sequenced was blood.

This chain's CDR3 is CASGRVAGVLVEQYF. The CDR3, as DNA: TGTGCCAGCGGGAGGGTAGCGGGAGTATTAGTCGAGCAGTACTTC. This chain joins TRBV2 and TRBJ2-7, with 9 nucleotides matching TRBD2. V was clipped by 8 bases and J by 6 bases; unmatched bases: 14. CDR1 and CDR2 from the germline V gene are SNHLY and FYNNEI. The CDR3 is made up of 15 amino acids.